These 12 T cell receptor beta chains originate from one sample sequenced in a study of blood T cell repertoires in COVID-19. The assay was immunoSEQ multiplex PCR, and TCRdb's table has in-frame clones only and misses some. This table holds 45,000 or so clones, roughly nine tenths found once. The sample was peripheral blood. The receptors stem from a woman of 80 years or more in a cohort sampled during active or convalescent COVID-19.

This chain joins TRBV19 and TRBJ1-5; 12 bases align to TRBD1. The CDR3 totals 18 residues. V lost 3 bases to trimming and J lost 2 bases; unmatched junction nucleotides: 8. From germline, CDR1 is LNHDA and CDR2 SQIVND (reference sequence). CDR3 in amino acids: CASSILSGQGAGNQPQHF. The CDR3 DNA reads as TGTGCCAGTAGTATCTTATCGGGACAGGGGGCTGGCAATCAGCCCCAGCATTTT.

The V gene is TRBV13, the J gene TRBJ1-1, with 7 nucleotides matching TRBD1. J was trimmed by 0 bases and V by 0 bases; bases with no gene match: 1. The CDR3 loop spans 15 amino acids. In germline, CDR1 is PRHDT, CDR2 FYEKMQ (reference sequence). This chain's CDR3 is CASSLGGTVNTEAFF. The CDR3 nucleotides are TGTGCCAGCAGCTTAGGAGGGACAGTGAACACTGAAGCTTTCTTT.

The genes are TRBV10-1 and TRBJ2-5; 7 positions agree with TRBD2. The CDR3 consists of 14 residues. Per germline, CDR1 WNHNN and CDR2 SYGVQD (reference sequence). The V segment lost 3 bases and the J segment 1 base; nucleotides outside the gene matches: 2. CDR3 in DNA: TGCGCCAGCAGTGATTCGGGGGGCCAAGAGACCCAGTACTTC. Encoded protein: CASSDSGGQETQYF.

The V and J genes are TRBV7-3 and TRBJ1-1; D is ambiguous. The CDR3 is made up of 13 amino acids. Per the germline V gene, CDR1 is SGHTA and CDR2 is FQGTGA. V was trimmed by 5 bases and J by 1 base, leaving 8 bases between them. CDR3 sequence (DNA): TGTGCCAGCAGCGCGACAAGGAACACTGAAGCTTTCTTT. Encoded protein: CASSATRNTEAFF.

The chain has TRBV24-1 and TRBJ1-2; 7 bases are shared with TRBD1. This CDR3 has 13 residues. Germline-derived CDR1 and CDR2 are KGHDR and SFDVKD. V trimming: 7 bases; J trimming: 4 bases; junction bases outside the gene matches: 5. In DNA form, the CDR3 reads TGTGCCACCAGCGGAACAGGGGCCTATGGCTACACCTTC. Its translation is CATSGTGAYGYTF.

The gene calls are TRBV11-2 and TRBJ1-5; D perhaps matches TRBD1 (6 bases). The ends were cut back, 5 bases at V and 6 bases at J, with 17 bases in the middle. Germline V CDR1 and CDR2: SGHAT, FQNNGV. This CDR3 region has 15 residues. CDR3 in DNA: TGTGCCAGCAGCCCCGGACAGATTAATGGTCAGCCCCAGCATTTT. Translation gives CASSPGQINGQPQHF.

The chain has TRBV7-2 and TRBJ2-2; D perhaps matches TRBD2 (6 bases). Per the germline V gene, CDR1 is SGHTA and CDR2 is FQGNSA. CDR3 length equals 16 residues. V shed 5 bases and J shed 6 bases, with 19 bases lying between them. The CDR3 loop reads CASSAPGLGVSGELFF. CDR3 in DNA: TGTGCCAGCAGCGCCCCGGGACTCGGGGTCTCCGGGGAGCTGTTTTTT.

The rearrangement links TRBV2 to TRBJ1-1; 12 bases align to TRBD1. V lost 6 bases, J lost 3 bases, and 5 bases stayed unmatched. Germline CDR1 SNHLY, CDR2 FYNNEI. This CDR3 is built from 15 residues. This CDR3 is CASRGQGAIDTEAFF. The CDR3 DNA sequence: TGTGCCAGCAGGGGACAGGGGGCTATTGACACTGAAGCTTTCTTT.

The gene calls are TRBV28 and TRBJ1-1, with TRBD1 matching 7 bases. Per the germline V gene, CDR1 is MDHEN and CDR2 is SYDVKM. The CDR3 runs 10 residues. V was pared by 3 bases and J by 11 bases, with 0 bases of the junction left unmatched. DNA of the CDR3: TGTGCCAGCAGTTTGGGACAGGCTTTCTTT. Translated, it gives CASSLGQAFF.

The gene calls are TRBV21-1 and TRBJ2-6; the table names TRBD1, a call not compared with the DNA. TRBV21-1 is a listed pseudogene. The CDR3 has 18 amino acids. The DNA for the CDR3 is TGTGCCAGCAGCAAAGCGCAGACAGGGATCTCTGGGGCCAACGTCCTGACTTTC. Translated, it gives CASSKAQTGISGANVLTF.

This clone has just a few counts. V usage is TRBV7-6 and J usage is TRBJ2-7; D ambiguous. The germline gives CDR1 SGHVS, CDR2 FNYEAQ. V lost 3 bases, J lost 2 bases, and 5 bases lay in between. This CDR3 region has 12 residues. CDR3 sequence: CASSFLPYEQYF. The CDR3 DNA reads TGTGCCAGCAGCTTTCTCCCCTACGAGCAGTACTTC.

This clone was counted once. The V call is TRBV21-1, the J call TRBJ2-1; TRBD1 is taken as the D call from the table, unchecked against the DNA. TRBV21-1 is labeled a pseudogene. The length of the CDR3 is 14 residues. The CDR3 reads CASSKGQYYNEQFF. For the CDR3, the DNA is TGTGCCAGCAGCAAGGGGCAGTACTACAATGAGCAGTTCTTC.